This T cell receptor (beta chain) was observed in a study of shared clonotypes between healthy human individuals. Germline loops: CDR1 SEHNR, CDR2 FQNEAQ (reference sequence). The CDR3 has 15 amino acids. V shed 5 bases and J 5 bases; nucleotides not matched to a gene: 12. Measured with immunoSEQ multiplex PCR; TCRdb has only the in-frame clones, and not every one. The profile shows about 2.1 million clones, more than 85% of them singletons. In the case of this clone: The antigen is undetermined.

CD45RO-negative, CCR7-selected cells formed the naive CD8 fraction, which excluded terminally differentiated effector memory CD45RA+ cells. Study-wide findings and caveats: Shared clonotypes across all four donors exceeded non-shared ones in generation probability. Some naive CD4 clonotypes, 5% to 5.5%, turned up in common across several donors.

The source of this sequence is a man aged 18 to 35 in good health. Some clones in this sample may be carry-over from other donors' samples. The source material was naive CD8+ T cells from PBMCs. This sequence joins TRBV7-9 and TRBJ2-7; 7 nucleotides line up with TRBD2. The CDR3 region has the DNA TGTGCCAGCAGCGCCGGACTAGGCGGACTGGACGAGCAGTACTTC. This translates into CASSAGLGGLDEQYF.